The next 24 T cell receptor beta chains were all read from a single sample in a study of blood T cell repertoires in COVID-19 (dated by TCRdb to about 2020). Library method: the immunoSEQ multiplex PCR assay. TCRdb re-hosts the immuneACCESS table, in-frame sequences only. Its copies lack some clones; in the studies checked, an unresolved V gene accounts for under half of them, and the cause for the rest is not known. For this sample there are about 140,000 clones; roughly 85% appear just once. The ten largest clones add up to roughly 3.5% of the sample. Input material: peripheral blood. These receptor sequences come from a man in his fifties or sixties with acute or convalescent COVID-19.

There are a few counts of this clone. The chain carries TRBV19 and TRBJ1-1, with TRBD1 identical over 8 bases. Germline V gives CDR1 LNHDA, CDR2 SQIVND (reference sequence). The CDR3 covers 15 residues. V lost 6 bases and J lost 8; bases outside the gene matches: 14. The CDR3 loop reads CASRPSAPDRVEAFF. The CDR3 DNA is TGTGCCAGTAGGCCCTCAGCCCCGGACAGGGTCGAAGCTTTCTTT.

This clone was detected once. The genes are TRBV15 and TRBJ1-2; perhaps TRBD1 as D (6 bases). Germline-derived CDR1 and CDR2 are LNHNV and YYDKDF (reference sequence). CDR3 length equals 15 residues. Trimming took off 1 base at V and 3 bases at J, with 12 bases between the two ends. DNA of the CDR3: TGTGCCACCAGCAGAGCGCAGGGGCGTGACTATGGCTACACCTTC. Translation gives CATSRAQGRDYGYTF.

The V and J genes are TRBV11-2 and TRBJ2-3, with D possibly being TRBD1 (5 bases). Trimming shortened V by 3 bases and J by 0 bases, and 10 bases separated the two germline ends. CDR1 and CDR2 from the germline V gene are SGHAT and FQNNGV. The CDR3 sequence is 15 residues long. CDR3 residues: CASSFGRQSTDTQYF. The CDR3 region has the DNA TGTGCCAGCAGCTTCGGCCGACAGAGCACAGATACGCAGTATTTT.

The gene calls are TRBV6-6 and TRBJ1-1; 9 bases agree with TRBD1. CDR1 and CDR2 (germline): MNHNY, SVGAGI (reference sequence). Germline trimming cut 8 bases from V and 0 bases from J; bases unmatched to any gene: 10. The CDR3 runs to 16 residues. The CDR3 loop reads CASGGQGGIMNTEAFF. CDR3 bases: TGTGCCAGCGGGGGACAGGGAGGTATTATGAACACTGAAGCTTTCTTT.

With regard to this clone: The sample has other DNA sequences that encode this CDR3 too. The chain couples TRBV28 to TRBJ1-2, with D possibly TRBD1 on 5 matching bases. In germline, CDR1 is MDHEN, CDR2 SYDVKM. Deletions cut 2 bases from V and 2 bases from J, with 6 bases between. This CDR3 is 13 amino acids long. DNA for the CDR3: TGTGCCAGCAGTTTAACAGGAAACTATGGCTACACCTTC. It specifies CASSLTGNYGYTF.

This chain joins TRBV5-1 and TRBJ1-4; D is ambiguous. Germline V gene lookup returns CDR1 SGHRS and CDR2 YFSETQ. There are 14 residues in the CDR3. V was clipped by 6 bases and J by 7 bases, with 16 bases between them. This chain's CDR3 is CASKLEEGAEKLFF. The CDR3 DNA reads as TGCGCCAGCAAGCTGGAAGAAGGAGCTGAAAAACTGTTTTTT.

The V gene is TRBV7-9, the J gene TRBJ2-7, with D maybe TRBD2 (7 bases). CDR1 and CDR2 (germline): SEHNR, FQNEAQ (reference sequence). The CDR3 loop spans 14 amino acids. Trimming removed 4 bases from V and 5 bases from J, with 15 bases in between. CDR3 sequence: CASSSLVGGHEQYF. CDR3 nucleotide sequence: TGTGCCAGCAGCTCCCTGGTGGGGGGGCACGAGCAGTACTTC.

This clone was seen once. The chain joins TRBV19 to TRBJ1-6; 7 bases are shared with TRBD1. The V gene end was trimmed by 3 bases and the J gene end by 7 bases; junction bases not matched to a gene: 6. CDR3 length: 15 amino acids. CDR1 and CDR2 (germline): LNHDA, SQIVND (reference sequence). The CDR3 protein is CASSMETGRNSPLHF. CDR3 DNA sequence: TGTGCCAGTAGTATGGAGACAGGGCGGAATTCACCCCTCCACTTT.

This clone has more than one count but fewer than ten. The CDR3 sequence: CASSSRLAGVNEQFF. The CDR3 DNA follows: TGTGCCAGCAGTTCCAGACTAGCGGGCGTCAATGAGCAGTTCTTC. The genes are TRBV6-5 and TRBJ2-1; 10 bases line up with TRBD2. From germline, CDR1 is MNHEY and CDR2 SVGAGI. The J segment lost 6 bases and the V segment lost 4 bases, leaving 6 bases of the junction unmatched. The CDR3 runs 15 residues.

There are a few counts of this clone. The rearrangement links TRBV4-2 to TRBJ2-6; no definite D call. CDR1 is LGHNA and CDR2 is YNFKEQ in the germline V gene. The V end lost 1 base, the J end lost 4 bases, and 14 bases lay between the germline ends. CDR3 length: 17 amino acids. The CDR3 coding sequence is TGTGCCAGCAGCCAAGGTCGTCAAACTACCGGGGCCAACGTCCTGACTTTC. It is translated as CASSQGRQTTGANVLTF.

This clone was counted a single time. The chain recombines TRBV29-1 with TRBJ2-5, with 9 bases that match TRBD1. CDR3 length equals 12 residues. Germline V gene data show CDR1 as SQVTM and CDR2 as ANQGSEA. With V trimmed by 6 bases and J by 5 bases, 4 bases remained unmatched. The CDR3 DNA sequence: TGCAGCGTCGGGACAGGGTTGGAGACCCAGTACTTC. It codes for CSVGTGLETQYF.

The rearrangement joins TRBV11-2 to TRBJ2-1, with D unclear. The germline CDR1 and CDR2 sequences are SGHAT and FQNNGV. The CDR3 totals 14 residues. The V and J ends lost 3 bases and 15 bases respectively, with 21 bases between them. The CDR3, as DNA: TGTGCCAGCAGCTTTACCCCGTTAGAGGCTCCCCCGTTCTTC. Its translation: CASSFTPLEAPPFF. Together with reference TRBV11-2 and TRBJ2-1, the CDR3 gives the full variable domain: EAGVAQSPRYKIIEKRQSVAFWCNPISGHATLYWYQQILGQGPKLLIQFQNNGVVDDSQLPKDRFSAERLKGVDSTLKIQPAKLEDSAVYLCASSFTPLEAPPFFGPGTRLTVL.

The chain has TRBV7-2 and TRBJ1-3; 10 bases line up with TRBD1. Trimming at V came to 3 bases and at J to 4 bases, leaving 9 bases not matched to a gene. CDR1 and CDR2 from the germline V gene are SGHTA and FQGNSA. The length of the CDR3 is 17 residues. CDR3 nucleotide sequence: TGTGCCAGCAGCTTCAGGGGACAGGGGACGCTCGGAAACACCATATATTTT. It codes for CASSFRGQGTLGNTIYF. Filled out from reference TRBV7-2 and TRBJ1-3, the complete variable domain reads GAGVSQSPSNKVTEKGKDVELRCDPISGHTALYWYRQSLGQGLEFLIYFQGNSAPDKSGLPSDRFSAERTGGSVSTLTIQRTQQEDSAVYLCASSFRGQGTLGNTIYFGEGSWLTVV.

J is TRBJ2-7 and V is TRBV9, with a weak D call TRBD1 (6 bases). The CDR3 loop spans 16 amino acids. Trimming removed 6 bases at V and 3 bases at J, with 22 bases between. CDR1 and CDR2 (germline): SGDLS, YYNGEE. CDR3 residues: CASTGPSLGADYEQYF. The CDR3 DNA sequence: TGTGCCAGCACCGGTCCCTCTCTGGGGGCTGACTACGAGCAGTACTTC.

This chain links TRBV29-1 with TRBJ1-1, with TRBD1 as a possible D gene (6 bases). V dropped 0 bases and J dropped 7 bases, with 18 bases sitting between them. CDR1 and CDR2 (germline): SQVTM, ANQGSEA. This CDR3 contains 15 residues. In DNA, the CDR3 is TGCAGCGTTGAAGAAGGCGCTGCAGGGGCTGGTGAAGCTTTCTTT. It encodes CSVEEGAAGAGEAFF.

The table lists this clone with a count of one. In DNA form, the CDR3 reads TGTGCCAGCAGCATCCGACTAAACAGTGAGCAGTTCTTC. Translation gives CASSIRLNSEQFF. The chain links TRBV5-4 to TRBJ2-1; D perhaps matches TRBD2 (5 bases). The ends were cut back, 4 bases at V and 9 bases at J, with 14 bases in the middle. Germline-derived CDR1 and CDR2 are SGHNT and YYREEE (reference sequence). CDR3 length equals 13 residues.

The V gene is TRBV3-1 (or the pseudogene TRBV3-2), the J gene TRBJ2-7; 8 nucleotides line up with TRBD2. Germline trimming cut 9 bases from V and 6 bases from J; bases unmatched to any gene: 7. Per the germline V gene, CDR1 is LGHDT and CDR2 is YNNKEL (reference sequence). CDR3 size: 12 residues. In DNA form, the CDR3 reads TGTGCCAGTCAGCGGGGGAGGGGCGAGCAGTACTTC. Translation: CASQRGRGEQYF.

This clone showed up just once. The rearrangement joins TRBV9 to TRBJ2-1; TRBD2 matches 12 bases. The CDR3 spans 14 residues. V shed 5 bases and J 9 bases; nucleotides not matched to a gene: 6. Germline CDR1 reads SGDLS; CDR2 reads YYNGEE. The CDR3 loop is CASRSGLAGSEQFF. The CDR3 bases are TGTGCCAGCAGGTCGGGACTAGCGGGTAGTGAGCAGTTCTTC.

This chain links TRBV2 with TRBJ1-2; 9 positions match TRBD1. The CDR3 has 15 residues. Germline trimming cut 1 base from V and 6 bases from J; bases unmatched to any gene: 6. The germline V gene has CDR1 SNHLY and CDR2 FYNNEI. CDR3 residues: CASSEVRTGAHGYTF. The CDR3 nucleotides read TGTGCCAGCAGTGAAGTAAGGACAGGGGCGCATGGCTACACCTTC.

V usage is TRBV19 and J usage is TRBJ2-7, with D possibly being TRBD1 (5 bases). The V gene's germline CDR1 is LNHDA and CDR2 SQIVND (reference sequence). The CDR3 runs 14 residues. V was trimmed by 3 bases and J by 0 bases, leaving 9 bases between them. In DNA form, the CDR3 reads TGTGCCAGTAGTATCAACCAGGGCTCCTACGAGCAGTACTTC. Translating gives CASSINQGSYEQYF.

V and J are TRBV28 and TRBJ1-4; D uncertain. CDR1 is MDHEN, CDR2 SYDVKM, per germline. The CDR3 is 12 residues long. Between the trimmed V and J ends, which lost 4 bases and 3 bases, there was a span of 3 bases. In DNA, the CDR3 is TGTGCCAGCAGTTCTTCTAATGAAAAACTGTTTTTT. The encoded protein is CASSSSNEKLFF. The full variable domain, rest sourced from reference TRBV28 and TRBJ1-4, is DVKVTQSSRYLVKRTGEKVFLECVQDMDHENMFWYRQDPGLGLRLIYFSYDVKMKEKGDIPEGYSVSREKKERFSLILESASTNQTSMYLCASSSSNEKLFFGSGTQLSVL.

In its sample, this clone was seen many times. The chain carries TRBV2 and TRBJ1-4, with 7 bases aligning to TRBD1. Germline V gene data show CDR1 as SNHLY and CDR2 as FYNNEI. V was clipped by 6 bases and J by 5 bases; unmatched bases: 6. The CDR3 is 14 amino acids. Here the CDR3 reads CASRAGTENEKLFF. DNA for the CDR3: TGTGCCAGCAGGGCCGGGACAGAAAATGAAAAACTGTTTTTT. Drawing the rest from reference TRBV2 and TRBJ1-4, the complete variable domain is EPEVTQTPSHQVTQMGQEVILRCVPISNHLYFYWYRQILGQKVEFLVSFYNNEISEKSEIFDDQFSVERPDGSNFTLKIRSTKLEDSAMYFCASRAGTENEKLFFGSGTQLSVL.

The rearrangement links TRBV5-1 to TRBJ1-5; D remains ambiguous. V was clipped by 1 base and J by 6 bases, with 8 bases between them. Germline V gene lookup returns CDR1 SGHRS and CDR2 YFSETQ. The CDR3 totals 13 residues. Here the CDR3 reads CASSLQEGQPQHF. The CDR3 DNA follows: TGCGCCAGCAGCTTGCAGGAAGGTCAGCCCCAGCATTTT.

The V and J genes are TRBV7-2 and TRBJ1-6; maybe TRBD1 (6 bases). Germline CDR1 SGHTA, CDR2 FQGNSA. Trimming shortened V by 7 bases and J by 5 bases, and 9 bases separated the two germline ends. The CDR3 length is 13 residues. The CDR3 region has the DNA TGTGCCAGCACCGGGACACATAATTCACCCCTCCACTTT. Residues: CASTGTHNSPLHF.